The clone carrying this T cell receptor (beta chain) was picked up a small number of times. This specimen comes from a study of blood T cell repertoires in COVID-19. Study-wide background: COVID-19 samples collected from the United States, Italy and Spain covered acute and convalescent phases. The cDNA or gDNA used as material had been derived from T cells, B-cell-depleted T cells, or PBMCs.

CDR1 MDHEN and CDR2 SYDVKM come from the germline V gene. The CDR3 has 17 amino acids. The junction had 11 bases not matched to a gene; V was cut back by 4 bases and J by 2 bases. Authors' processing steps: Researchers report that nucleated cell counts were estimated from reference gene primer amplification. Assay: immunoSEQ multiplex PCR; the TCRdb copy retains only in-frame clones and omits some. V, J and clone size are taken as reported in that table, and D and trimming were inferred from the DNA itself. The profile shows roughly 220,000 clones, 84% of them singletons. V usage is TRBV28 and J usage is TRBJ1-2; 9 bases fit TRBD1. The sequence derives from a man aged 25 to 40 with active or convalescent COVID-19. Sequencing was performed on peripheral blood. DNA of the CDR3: TGTGCCAGCAGTTCTCCCGGGACAGGGTTCGGGAACTATGGCTACACCTTC. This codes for CASSSPGTGFGNYGYTF.